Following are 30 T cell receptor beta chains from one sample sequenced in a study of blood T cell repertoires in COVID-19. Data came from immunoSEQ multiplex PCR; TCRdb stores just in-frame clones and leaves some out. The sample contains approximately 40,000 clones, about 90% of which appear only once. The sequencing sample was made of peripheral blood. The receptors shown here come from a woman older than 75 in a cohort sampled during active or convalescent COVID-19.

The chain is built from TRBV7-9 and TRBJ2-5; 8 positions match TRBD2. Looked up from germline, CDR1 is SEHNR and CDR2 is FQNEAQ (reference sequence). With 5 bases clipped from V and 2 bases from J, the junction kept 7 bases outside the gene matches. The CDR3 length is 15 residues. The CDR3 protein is CASSALLAGQETQYF. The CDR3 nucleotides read TGTGCCAGCAGCGCCCTCTTAGCGGGGCAAGAGACCCAGTACTTC.

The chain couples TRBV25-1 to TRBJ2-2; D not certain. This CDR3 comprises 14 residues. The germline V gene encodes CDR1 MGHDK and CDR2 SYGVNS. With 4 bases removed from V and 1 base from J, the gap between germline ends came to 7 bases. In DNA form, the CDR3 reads TGTGCCAGCAGTGGTCGCGGGAACACCGGGGAGCTGTTTTTT. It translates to CASSGRGNTGELFF.

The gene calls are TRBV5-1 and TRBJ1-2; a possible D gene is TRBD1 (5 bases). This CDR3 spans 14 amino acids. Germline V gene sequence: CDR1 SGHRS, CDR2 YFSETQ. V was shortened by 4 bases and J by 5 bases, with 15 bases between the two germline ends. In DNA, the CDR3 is TGCGCCAGCAGCCAGGACATCCCAGCTTATGGCTACACCTTC. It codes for CASSQDIPAYGYTF.

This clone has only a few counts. The CDR3 sequence: CASSPEGQGGNTIYF. DNA of the CDR3: TGTGCCAGCAGCCCGGAGGGACAGGGTGGAAACACCATATATTTT. J is TRBJ1-3 and V is TRBV9; 9 positions match TRBD1. V was pared by 4 bases and J by 3 bases, with 5 bases of the junction left unmatched. There are 15 residues in the CDR3. Per the germline V gene, CDR1 is SGDLS and CDR2 is YYNGEE.

The CDR3 DNA is TGCGCCAGCAGCTTGGCCATTGGGGCCAACACTGAAGCTTTCTTT. This gives the protein CASSLAIGANTEAFF. The chain has TRBV5-1 and TRBJ1-1, with TRBD1 as a possible D gene (5 bases). The V end lost 0 bases, the J end lost 2 bases, and 11 bases lay between the germline ends. The V gene's germline CDR1 is SGHRS and CDR2 YFSETQ. The CDR3 extends over 15 amino acids.

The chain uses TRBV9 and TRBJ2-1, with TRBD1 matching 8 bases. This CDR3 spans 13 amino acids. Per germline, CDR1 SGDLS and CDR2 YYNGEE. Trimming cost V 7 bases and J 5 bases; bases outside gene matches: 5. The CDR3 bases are TGTGCCAGCGGGCAGGGGGCTGACAATGAGCAGTTCTTC. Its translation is CASGQGADNEQFF.

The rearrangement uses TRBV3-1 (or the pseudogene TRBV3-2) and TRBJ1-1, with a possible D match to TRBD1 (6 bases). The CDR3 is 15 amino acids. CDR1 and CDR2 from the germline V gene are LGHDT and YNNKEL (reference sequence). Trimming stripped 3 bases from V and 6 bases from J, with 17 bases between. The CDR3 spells CASSHLQGSYAEAFF. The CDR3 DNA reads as TGTGCCAGCAGCCACCTACAGGGAAGTTACGCTGAAGCTTTCTTT.

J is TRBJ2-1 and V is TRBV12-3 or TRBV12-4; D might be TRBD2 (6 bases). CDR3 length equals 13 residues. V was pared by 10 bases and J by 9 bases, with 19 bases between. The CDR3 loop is CATSGGVWGEQFF. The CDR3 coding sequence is TGTGCCACCTCAGGAGGGGTTTGGGGTGAGCAGTTCTTC.

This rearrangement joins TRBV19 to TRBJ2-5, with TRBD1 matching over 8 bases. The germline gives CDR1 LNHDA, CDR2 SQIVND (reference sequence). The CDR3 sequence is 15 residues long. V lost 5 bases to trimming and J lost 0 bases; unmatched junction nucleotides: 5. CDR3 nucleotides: TGTGCCAGTAGTGCAGGGGGCTCATACCAAGAGACCCAGTACTTC. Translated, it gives CASSAGGSYQETQYF.

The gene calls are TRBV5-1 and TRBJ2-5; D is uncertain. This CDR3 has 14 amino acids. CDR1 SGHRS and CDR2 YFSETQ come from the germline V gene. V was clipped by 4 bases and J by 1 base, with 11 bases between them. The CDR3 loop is CASSPVSVQETQYF. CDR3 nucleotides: TGCGCCAGCAGCCCCGTTTCAGTCCAAGAGACCCAGTACTTC.

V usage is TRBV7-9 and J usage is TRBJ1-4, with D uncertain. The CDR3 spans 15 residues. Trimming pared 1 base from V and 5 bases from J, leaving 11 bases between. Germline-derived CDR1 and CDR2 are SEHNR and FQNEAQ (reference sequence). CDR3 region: CASSLDGGINEKLFF. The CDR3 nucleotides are TGTGCCAGCAGCTTAGATGGAGGGATAAATGAAAAACTGTTTTTT.

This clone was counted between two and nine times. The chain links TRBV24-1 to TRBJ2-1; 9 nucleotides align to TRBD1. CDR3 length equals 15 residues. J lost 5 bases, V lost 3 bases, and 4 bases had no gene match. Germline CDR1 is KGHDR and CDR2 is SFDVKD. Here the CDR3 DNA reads TGTGCCACCAGTGATGGGACAGGGCAGCACAATGAGCAGTTCTTC. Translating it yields CATSDGTGQHNEQFF.

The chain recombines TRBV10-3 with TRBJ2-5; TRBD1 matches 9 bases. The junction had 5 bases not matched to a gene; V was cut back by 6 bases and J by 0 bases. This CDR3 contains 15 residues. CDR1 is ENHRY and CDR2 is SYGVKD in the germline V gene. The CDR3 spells CAISPGQGNQETQYF. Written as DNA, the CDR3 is TGTGCCATCAGCCCGGGACAGGGCAACCAAGAGACCCAGTACTTC.

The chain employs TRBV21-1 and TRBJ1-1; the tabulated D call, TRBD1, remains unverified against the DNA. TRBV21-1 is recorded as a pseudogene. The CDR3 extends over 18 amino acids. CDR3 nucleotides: TGTGCCAGCAGCGGACAGGAGTATACGACTACTTGCCCCACTGAAGCTTTCTTT. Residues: CASSGQEYTTTCPTEAFF.

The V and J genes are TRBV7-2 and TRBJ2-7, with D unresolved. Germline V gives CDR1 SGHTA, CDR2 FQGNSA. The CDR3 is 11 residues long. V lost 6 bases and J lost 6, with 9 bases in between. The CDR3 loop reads CASSNLFEQYF. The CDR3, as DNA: TGTGCCAGCAGTAATCTCTTCGAGCAGTACTTC.

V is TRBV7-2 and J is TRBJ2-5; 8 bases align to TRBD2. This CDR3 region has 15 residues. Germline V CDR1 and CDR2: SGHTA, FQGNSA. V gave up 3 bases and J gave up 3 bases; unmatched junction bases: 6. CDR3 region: CASSFGGRLEETQYF. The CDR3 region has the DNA TGTGCCAGCAGCTTTGGCGGGAGGCTAGAAGAGACCCAGTACTTC.

The DNA of the CDR3 is TGCAGTGCTAGTCCAAGAAGAGGGTACGCCTACGAGCAGTACTTC. This translates into CSASPRRGYAYEQYF. J is TRBJ2-7 and V is TRBV20-1; a possible D gene is TRBD2 (5 bases). CDR3 length equals 15 residues. V was cut by 3 bases and J by 2 bases, with 17 bases left in between. The germline CDR1 and CDR2 sequences are DFQATT and SNEGSKA (reference sequence).

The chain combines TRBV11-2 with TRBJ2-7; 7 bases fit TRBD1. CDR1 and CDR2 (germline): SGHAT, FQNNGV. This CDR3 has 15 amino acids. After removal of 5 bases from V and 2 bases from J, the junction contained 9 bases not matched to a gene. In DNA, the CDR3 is TGTGCCAGCAGCCTCGACAGGGTAGAACCCTACGAGCAGTACTTC. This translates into CASSLDRVEPYEQYF.

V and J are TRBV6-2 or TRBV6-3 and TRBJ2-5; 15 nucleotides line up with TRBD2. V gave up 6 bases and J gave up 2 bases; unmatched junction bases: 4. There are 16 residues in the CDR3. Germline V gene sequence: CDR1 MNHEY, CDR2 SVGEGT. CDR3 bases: TGTGCCAGCAGCCTTGGACTAGCGGGAGGGCAAGAGACCCAGTACTTC. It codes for CASSLGLAGGQETQYF.

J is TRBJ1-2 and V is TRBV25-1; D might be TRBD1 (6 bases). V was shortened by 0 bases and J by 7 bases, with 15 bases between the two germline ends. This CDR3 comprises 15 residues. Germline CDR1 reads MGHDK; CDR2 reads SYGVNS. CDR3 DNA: TGTGCCAGCAGTGAATATGGCGGGGGCGGGCTTGGCTACACCTTC. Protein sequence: CASSEYGGGGLGYTF.

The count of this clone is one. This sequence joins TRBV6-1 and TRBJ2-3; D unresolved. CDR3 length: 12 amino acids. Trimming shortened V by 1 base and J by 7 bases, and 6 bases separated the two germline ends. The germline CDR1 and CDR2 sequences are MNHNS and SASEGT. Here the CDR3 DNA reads TGTGCCAGCAGTGAAGTTGAGTATACGCAGTATTTT. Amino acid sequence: CASSEVEYTQYF.

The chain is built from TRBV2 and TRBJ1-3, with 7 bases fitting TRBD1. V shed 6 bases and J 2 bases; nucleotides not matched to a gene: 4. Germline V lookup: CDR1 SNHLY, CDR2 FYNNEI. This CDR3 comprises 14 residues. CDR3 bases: TGTGCCAGCAGCCCTCAGGGGGCTGGAAACACCATATATTTT. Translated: CASSPQGAGNTIYF.

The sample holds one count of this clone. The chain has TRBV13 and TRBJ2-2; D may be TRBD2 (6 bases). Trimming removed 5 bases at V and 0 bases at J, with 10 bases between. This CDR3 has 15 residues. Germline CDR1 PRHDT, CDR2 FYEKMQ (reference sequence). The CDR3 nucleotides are TGTGCCAGCAGCCTCACTAGCTCGAACACCGGGGAGCTGTTTTTT. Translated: CASSLTSSNTGELFF.

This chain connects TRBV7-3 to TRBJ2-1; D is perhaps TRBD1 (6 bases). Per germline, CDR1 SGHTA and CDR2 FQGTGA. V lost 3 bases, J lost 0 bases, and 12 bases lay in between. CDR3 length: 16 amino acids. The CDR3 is CASSFRQASSYNEQFF. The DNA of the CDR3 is TGTGCCAGCAGCTTCCGACAGGCTAGCTCCTACAATGAGCAGTTCTTC.

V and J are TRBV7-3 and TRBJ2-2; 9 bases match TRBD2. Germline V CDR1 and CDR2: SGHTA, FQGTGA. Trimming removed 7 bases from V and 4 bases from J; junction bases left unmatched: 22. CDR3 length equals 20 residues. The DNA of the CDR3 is TGTGCCAGCAAAGCTTACGAACTAGCGGGTCTTAACGGGGGCACCGGGGAGCTGTTTTTT. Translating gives CASKAYELAGLNGGTGELFF.

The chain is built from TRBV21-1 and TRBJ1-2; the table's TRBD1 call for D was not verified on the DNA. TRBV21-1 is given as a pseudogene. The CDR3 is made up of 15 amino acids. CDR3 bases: TGTGCCAGCAGCAAAGATATTGGGGCACCCTATGGCTACACCTTC. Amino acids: CASSKDIGAPYGYTF.

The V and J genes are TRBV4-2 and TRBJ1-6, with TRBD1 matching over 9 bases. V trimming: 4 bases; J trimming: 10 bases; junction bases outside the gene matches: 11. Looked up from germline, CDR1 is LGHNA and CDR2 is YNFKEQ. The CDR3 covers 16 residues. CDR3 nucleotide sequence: TGTGCCAGCAGCCGAGGGGGGACAGGGTGGGGATCACCCCTCCACTTT. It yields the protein CASSRGGTGWGSPLHF.

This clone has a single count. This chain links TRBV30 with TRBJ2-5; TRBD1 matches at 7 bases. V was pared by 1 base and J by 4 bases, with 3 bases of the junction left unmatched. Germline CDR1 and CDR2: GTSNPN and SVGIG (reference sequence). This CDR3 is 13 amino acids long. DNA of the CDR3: TGTGCCTGGAGTGCGACAGGGTTAGAGACCCAGTACTTC. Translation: CAWSATGLETQYF.

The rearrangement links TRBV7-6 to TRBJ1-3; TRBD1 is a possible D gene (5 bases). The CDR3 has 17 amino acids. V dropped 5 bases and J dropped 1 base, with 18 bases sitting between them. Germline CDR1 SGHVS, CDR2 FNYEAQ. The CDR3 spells CASSATPGGFSGNTIYF. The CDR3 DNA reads TGTGCCAGCAGCGCTACCCCCGGGGGATTTTCTGGAAACACCATATATTTT. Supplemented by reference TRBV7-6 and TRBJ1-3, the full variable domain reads GAGVSQSPRYKVTKRGQDVALRCDPISGHVSLYWYRQALGQGPEFLTYFNYEAQQDKSGLPNDRFSAERPEGSISTLTIQRTEQRDSAMYRCASSATPGGFSGNTIYFGEGSWLTVV.

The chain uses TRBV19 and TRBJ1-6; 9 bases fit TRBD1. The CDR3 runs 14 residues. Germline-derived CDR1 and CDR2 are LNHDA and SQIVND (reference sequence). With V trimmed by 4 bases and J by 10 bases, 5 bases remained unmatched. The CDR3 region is CASSTGTGYSPLHF. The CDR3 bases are TGTGCCAGTAGTACCGGGACAGGGTACTCACCCCTCCACTTT.